This T cell receptor (beta chain) emerged from a study of type 1 regulatory T cells. Study context: This in vitro CD4 product, T-allo10, is enriched for Tr1 cells and alloantigen-specific.

TCRdb re-analysed the reads in MiXCR, keeping a single row per CDR3 protein. The table has 88,000 or so distinct CDR3 sequences, roughly 31% seen once. This clonotype came up many times. This CDR3 region has 12 residues. Germline values: CDR1 SGHKS, CDR2 YYEKEE (reference sequence). The V end lost 2 bases, the J end lost 5 bases, and 7 bases lay between the germline ends. The specimen sequenced was CD4+ T cells, either the whole sample or a sorted fraction (not recorded which). The chain carries TRBV5-5 and TRBJ2-5; D ambiguous. This TCR was recovered from a human donor in good health. CDR3 in amino acids: CASSFSVETQYF. The CDR3 DNA reads TGTGCCAGCAGCTTCAGTGTGGAGACCCAGTACTTC.